A single T cell receptor beta chain is shown here with its context. Its antigen is not known. What made the TCR beta cDNA was 5'RACE template switching with UMIs. TCRdb reprocessed the 5' RACE reads and keeps a single row for each CDR3 protein, giving no DNA. The repertoire table contains roughly 380,000 distinct CDR3 sequences. This sample is part of a study of T cells expressing NK-cell markers. Across the study: The TCR beta repertoires originated in sorted CD3+CD56+NKG2C+, CD3+CD56+NKG2C- and CD3+CD56-NKG2C+ T cells.

Notes on the study in general: The contribution of dominant NKG2C+ clonotypes to CD8+ T cells in five to seven donors was roughly 1.0-7.5%. Expanded NKG2C+ T cell clones had unclear HCMV specificity.

The CDR3 has 15 residues. The germline V gene has CDR1 PRHDT and CDR2 FYEKMQ (reference sequence). The chain joins TRBV13 to TRBJ2-7; there is no DNA to check the TCRdb D call of TRBD1. Sample: blood T cells: a sorted CD56 or NKG2C T cell subset, CD4+ or CD8+ T cells, or bulk PBMC T cells (not recorded which). The receptor comes from a man between 18 and 69 years old in good health. Here the CDR3 reads CASSSSGGPSNEQYF.